This T cell receptor beta chain appears in the sequencing data of a study of T cell changes during pregnancy in multiple sclerosis (dated by TCRdb to the late 2010s). Concerning the study at large: Changes in the T cell repertoire over the course of pregnancy were examined in this study in women with multiple sclerosis.

Concerning this clone: Its recognized antigen is unknown. The sample holds no much larger clone one base away, and base qualities are not on file.

The trim is 0 bases for V and 1 base for J, with a gap of 6 bases between the germline ends. The CDR3 measures 14 amino acids from cysteine to phenylalanine. The DNA shown is the 42-base CDR3, in frame from base 1. From the germline V gene, CDR1 is SGHRS and CDR2 is YFSETQ. The library was generated by the immunoSEQ multiplex PCR assay. What TCRdb holds here is the immuneACCESS table cut down to in-frame rearrangements. Part of the clones is not present; checked against another copy, under half of the missing clones reflect an unresolved V gene, and the others are unexplained. The table for this sample lists some 40,000 clones; 94% of them were counted only once. 0.39% of the sample is taken by the ten largest.

Here the chain combines TRBV5-1 and TRBJ2-3; the D gene is not confidently resolved. Sequencing was performed on CD4+ T cells from peripheral blood mononuclear cells, taken in the second trimester of pregnancy. The TCR comes from a female donor with multiple sclerosis, enrolled in a pregnancy study. In nucleotide form, the sequence is TGCGCCAGCAGCTTGGTACCAGGCACAGATACGCAGTATTTT. This codes for CASSLVPGTDTQYF.